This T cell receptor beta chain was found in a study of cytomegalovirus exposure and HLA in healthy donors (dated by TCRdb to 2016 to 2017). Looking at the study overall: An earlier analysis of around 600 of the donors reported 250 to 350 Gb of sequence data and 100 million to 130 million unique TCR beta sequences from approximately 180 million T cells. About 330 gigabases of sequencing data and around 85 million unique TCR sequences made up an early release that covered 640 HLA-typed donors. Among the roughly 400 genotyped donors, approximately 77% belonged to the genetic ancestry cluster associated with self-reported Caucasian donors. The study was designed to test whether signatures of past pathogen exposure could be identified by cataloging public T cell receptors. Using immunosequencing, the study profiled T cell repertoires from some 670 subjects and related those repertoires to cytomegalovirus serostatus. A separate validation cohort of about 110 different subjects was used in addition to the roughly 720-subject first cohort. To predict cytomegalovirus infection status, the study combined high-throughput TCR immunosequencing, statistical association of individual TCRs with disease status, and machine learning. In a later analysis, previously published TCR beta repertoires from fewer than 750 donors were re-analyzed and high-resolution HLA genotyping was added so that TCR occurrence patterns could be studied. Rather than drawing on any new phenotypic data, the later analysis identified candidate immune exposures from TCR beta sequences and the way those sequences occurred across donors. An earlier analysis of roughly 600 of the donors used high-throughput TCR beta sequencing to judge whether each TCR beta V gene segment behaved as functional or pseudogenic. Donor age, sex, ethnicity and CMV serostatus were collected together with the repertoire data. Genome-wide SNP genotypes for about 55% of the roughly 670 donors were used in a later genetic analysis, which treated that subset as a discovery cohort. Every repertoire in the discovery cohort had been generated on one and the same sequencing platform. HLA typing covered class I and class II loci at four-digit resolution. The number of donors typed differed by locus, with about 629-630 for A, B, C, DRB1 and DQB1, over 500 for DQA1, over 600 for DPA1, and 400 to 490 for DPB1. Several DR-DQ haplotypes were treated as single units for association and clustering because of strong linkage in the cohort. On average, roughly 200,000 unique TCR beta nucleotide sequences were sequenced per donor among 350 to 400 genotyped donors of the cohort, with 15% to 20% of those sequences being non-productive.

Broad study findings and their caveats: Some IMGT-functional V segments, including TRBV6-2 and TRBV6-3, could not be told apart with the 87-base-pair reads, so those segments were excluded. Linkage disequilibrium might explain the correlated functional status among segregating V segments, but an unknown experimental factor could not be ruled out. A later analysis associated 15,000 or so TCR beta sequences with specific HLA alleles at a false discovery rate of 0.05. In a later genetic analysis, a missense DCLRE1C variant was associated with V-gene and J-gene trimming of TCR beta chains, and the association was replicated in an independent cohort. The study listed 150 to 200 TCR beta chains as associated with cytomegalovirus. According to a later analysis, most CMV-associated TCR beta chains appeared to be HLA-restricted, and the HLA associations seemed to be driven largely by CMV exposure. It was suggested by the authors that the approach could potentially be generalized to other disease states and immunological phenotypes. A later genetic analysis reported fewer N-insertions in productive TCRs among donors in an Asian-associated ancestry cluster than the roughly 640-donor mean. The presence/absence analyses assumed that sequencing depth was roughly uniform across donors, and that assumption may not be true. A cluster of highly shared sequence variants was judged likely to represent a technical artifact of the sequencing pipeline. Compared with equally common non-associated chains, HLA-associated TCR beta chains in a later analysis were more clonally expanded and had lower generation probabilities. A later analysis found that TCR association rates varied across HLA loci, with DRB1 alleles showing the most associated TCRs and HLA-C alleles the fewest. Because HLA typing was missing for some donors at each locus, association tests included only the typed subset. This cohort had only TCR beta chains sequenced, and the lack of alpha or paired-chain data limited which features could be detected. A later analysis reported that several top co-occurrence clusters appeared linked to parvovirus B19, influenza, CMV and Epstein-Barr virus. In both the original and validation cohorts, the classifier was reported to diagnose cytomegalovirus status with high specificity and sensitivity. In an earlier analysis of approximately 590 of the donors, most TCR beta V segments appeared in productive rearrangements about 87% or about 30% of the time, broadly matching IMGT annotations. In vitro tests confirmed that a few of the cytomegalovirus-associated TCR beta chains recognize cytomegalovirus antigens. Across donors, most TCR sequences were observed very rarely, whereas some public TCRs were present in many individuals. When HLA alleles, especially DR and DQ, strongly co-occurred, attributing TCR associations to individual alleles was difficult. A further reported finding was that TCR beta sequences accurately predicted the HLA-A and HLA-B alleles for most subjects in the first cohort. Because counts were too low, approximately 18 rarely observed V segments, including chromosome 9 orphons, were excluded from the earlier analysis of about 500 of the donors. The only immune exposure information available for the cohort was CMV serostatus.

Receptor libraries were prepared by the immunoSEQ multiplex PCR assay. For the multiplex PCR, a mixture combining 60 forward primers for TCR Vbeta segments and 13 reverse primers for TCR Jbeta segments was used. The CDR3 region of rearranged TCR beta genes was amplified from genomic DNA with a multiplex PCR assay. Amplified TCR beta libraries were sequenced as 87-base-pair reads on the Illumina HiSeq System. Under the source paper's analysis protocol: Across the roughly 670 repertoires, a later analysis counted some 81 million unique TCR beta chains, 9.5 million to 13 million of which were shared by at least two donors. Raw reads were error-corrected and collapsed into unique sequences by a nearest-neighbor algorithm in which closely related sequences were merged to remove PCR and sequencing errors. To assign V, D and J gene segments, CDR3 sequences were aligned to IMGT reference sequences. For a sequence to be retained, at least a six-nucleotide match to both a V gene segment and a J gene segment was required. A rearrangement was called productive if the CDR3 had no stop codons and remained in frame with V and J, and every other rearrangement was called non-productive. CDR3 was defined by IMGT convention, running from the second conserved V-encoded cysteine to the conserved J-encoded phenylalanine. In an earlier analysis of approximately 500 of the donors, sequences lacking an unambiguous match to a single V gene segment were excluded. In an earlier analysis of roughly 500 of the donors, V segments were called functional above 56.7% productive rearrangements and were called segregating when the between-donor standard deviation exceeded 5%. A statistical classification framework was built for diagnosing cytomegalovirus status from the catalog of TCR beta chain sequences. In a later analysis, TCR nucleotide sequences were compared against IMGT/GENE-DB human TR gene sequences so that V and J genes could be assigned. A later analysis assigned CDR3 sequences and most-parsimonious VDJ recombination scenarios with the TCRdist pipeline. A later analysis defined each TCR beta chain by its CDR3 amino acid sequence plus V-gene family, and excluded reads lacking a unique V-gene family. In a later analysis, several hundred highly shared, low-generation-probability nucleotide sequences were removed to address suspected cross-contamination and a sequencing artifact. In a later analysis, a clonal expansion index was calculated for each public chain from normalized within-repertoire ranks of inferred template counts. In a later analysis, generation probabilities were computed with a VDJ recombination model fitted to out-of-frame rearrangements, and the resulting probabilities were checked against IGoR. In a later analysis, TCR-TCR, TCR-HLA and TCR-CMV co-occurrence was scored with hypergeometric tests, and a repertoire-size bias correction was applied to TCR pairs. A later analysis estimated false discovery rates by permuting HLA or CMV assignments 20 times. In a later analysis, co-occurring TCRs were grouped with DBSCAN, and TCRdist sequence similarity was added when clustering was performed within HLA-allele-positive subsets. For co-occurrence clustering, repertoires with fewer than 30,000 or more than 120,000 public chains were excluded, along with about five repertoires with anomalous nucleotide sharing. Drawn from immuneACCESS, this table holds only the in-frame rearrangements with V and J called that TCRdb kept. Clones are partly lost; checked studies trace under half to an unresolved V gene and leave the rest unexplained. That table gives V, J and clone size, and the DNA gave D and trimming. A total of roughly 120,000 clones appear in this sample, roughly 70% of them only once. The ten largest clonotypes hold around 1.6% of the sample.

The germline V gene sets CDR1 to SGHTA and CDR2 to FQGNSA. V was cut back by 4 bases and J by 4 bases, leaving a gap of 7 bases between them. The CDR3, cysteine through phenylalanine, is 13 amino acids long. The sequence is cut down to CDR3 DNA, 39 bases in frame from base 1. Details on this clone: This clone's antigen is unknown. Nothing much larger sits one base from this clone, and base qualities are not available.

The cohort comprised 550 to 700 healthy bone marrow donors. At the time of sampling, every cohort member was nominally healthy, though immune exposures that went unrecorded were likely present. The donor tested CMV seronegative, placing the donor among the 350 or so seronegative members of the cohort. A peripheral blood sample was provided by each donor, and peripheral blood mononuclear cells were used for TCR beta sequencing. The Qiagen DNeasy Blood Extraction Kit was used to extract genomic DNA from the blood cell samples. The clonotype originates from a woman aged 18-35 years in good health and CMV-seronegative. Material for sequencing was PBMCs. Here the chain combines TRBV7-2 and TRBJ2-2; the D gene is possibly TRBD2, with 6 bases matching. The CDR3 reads CASSSTSTGELFF. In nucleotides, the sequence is TGTGCCAGCAGCTCGACTAGCACCGGGGAGCTGTTTTTT.